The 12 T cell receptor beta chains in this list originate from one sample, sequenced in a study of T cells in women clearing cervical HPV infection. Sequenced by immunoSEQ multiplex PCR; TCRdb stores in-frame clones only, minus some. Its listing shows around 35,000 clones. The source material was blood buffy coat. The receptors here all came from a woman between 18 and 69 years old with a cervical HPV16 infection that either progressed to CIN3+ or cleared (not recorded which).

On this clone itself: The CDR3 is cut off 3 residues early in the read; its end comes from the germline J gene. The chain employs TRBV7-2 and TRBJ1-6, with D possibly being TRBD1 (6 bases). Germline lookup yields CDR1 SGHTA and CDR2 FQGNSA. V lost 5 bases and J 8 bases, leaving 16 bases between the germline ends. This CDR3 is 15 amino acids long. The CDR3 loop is CASSESPGVHSPLHF. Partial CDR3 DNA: TGTGCCAGCAGCGAGAGTCCAGGGGTTCATTCACCC.

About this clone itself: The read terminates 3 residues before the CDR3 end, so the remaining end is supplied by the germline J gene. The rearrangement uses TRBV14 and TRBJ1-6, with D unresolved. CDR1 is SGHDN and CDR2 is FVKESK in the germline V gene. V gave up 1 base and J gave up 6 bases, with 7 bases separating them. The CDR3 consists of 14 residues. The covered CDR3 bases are TGTGCCAGCAGCCAAGCGGGTTTTAATTCACCC. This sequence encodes CASSQAGFNSP. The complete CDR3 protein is CASSQAGFNSPLHF.

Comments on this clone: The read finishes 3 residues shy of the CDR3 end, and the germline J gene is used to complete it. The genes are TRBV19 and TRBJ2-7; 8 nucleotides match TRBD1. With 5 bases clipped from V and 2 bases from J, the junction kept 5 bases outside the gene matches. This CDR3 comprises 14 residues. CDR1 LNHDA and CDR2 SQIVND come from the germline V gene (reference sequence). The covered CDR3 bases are TGTGCCAGTAGTCCCATGGGACAGGCCTACGAG. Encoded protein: CASSPMGQAYE. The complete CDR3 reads CASSPMGQAYEQYF.

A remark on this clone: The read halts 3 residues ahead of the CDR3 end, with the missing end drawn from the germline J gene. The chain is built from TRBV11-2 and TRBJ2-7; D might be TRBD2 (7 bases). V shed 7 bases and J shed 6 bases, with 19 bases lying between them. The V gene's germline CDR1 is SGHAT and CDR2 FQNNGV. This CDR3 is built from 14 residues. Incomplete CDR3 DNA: TGTGCCAGCATGGGGGGGGCTGGGGTCCGCGAG. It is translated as CASMGGAGVRE. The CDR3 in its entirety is CASMGGAGVREQYF.

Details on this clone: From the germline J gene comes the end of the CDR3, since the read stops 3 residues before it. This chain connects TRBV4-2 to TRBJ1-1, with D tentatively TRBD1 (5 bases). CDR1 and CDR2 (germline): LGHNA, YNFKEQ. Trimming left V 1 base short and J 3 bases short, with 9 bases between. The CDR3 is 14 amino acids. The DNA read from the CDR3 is TGTGCCAGCAGCCAAGGGGGGGAGGACACTGAA. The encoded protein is CASSQGGEDTE. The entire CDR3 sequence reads CASSQGGEDTEAFF.

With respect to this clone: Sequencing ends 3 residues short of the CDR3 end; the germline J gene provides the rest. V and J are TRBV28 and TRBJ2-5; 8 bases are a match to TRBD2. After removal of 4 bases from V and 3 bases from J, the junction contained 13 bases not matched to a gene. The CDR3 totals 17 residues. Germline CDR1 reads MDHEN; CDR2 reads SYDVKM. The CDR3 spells CASSSHGTRGGKETQYF. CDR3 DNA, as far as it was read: TGTGCCAGCAGTTCACACGGGACTAGAGGGGGAAAAGAGACC. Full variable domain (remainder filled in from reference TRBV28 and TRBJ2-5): DVKVTQSSRYLVKRTGEKVFLECVQDMDHENMFWYRQDPGLGLRLIYFSYDVKMKEKGDIPEGYSVSREKKERFSLILESASTNQTSMYLCASSSHGTRGGKETQYFGPGTRLLVL.

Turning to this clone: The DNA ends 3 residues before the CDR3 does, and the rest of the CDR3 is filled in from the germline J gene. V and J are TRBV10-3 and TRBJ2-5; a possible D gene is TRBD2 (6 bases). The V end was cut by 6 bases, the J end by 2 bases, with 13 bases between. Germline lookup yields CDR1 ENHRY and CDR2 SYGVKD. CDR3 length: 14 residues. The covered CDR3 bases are TGTGCCATCAGGAAGCGGGTTACTCAAGAGACC. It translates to CAIRKRVTQET. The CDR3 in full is CAIRKRVTQETQYF.

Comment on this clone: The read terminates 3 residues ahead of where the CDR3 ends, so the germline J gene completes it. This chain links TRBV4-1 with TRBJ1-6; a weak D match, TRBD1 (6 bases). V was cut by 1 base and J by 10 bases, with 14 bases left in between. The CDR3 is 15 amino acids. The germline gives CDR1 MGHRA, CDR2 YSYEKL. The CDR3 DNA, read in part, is TGCGCCAGCAGCCAAGTTTGGACAGTGAGGTCACCC. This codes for CASSQVWTVRSP. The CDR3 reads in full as CASSQVWTVRSPLHF.

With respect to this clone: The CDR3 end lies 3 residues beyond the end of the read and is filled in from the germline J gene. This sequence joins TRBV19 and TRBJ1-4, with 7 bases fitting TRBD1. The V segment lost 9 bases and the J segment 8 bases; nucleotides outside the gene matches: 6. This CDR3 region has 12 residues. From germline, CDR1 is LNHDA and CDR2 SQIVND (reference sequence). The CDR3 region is CASRQGWEKLFF. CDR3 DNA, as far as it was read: TGTGCCAGCAGACAGGGATGGGAAAAA.

The sequenced part of the CDR3 DNA is TGCGCCAGCAGCCAACCAACCGTACGGCTAGGTGAG. Protein: CASSQPTVRLGE. The full CDR3 reads CASSQPTVRLGEQFF. This chain connects TRBV4-1 to TRBJ2-1; D ambiguous. Read coverage stops 3 residues before the CDR3 terminus; the germline J gene supplies the remainder. Trimming stripped 2 bases from V and 9 bases from J, with 17 bases between. The CDR3 is 15 amino acids. CDR1 is MGHRA, CDR2 YSYEKL, per germline.

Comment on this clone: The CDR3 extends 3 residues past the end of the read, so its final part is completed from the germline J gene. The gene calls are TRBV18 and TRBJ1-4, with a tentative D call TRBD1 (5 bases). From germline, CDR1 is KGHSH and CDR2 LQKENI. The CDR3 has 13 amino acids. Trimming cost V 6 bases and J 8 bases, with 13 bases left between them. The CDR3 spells CASSRGEGEKLFF. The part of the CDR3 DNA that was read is TGTGCCAGCTCGAGAGGGGAAGGAGAAAAA.

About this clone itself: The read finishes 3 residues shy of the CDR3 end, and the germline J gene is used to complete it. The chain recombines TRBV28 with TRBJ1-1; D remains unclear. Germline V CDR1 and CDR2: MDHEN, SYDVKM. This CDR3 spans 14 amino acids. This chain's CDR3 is CASSPPLHYERAFF. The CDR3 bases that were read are TGTGCCAGCAGTCCCCCTTTACATTATGAGCGA.